This T cell receptor (beta chain) is from a study of blood T cell repertoires in COVID-19 (dated by TCRdb to about 2020). For the wider study: Collaborator samples came from the United States, Italy and Spain and covered acute and convalescent phases of COVID-19. The material from the prospective study consisted of cDNA or gDNA derived from T cells, B-cell-depleted T cells, or PBMCs. Subjects who had been exposed to COVID-19, were actively infected with it, or had recovered from it provided the deeply sampled blood TCRbeta repertoires that made up the dataset. The repertoires were released in a freely available public database intended as a resource for research on the immune response to SARS-CoV-2. Samples came from the ongoing ImmuneRACE study (first 160 participants) plus 1,254 subjects from 6 global collaborators. Sample metadata almost always included a de-identified subject ID, COVID-19 status, age in years and sex. HLA class I and class II types, where available, came from metadata supplied by the sample provider rather than from assay-based typing. Study-wide findings and limitations: The quantity of clinical and demographic metadata differed by source and by participant and was supplied without curation.

Whole blood was collected in K2EDTA tubes by collaborating institutions according to the institutions' own protocols. For TCRbeta analysis, collaborators shipped samples as frozen whole blood, isolated PBMCs, or DNA extracted from either of those sample types. Germline trimming amounts to 6 bases on V and 0 bases on J, with 5 as the count of junction bases outside the gene matches. The CDR3 contains 15 residues, cysteine and phenylalanine counted. CDR3 DNA only is kept here, 45 bases in frame from base 1. Taken from the germline V gene, the CDR1 and CDR2 loops are MNHEY and SVGAGI. Turning to this clone: Its antigen is currently not known. No much larger clone exists at a distance of one base, and base qualities are not known.

TCRbeta CDR3 regions were amplified from genomic DNA by means of the immunoSEQ Assay, a bias-controlled multiplex PCR. The study's own analysis went as follows. Nucleated cell counts per sample were estimated from amplification of reference gene primers within the assay. Sequence reads were collapsed and filtered to measure the absolute abundance of every unique TCRbeta CDR3 rearrangement. For each sample, productive Simpson clonality was calculated as the square root of Simpson's diversity index over productive rearrangements. TCRdb stores this immuneACCESS table with in-frame sequences only. Part of the clones is absent; in the studies checked, under half of the shortfall reflects unresolved V genes, and no reason is known for the rest. V and J calls plus clone size are reproduced from that table; the DNA served to infer D and trimming. This sample holds about 270,000 clones; 70% to 90% were observed only once. The ten biggest clones cover 9.5% to 11% of the sample.

The rearranged segments are TRBV6-5 and TRBJ1-5, with 7 central nucleotides matching TRBD1. Sequenced input: peripheral blood. The clonotype was recovered from a woman in her 70s with acute or convalescent COVID-19. The CDR3 region reads CASRVRGYSNQPQHF. Here is the DNA: TGTGCCAGCAGAGTCAGGGGGTATAGCAATCAGCCCCAGCATTTT.